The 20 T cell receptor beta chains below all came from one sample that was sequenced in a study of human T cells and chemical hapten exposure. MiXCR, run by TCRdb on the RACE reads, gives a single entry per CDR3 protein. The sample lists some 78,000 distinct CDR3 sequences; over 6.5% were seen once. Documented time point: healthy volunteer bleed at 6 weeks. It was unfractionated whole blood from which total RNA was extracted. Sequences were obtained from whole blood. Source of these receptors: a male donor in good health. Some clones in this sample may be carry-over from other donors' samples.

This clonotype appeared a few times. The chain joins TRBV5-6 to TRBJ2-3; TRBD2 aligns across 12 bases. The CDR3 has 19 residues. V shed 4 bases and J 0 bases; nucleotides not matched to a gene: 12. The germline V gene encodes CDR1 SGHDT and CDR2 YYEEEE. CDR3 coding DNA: TGTGCCAGCAGCGTGGTACTAGCGGGGGGCCAATTTAGCACAGATACGCAGTATTTT. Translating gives CASSVVLAGGQFSTDTQYF.

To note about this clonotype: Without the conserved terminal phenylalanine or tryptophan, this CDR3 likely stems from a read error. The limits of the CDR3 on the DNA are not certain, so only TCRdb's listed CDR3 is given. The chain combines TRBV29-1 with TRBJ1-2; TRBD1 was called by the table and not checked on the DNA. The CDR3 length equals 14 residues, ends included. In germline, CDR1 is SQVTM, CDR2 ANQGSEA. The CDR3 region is CSVVPLGHITGPQL.

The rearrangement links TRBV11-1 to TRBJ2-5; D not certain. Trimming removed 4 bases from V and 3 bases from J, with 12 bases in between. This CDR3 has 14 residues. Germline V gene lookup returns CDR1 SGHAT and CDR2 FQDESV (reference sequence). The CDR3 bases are TGTGCCAGCAGCTCGACACCTGGGGAAGAGACCCAGTACTTC. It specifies CASSSTPGEETQYF.

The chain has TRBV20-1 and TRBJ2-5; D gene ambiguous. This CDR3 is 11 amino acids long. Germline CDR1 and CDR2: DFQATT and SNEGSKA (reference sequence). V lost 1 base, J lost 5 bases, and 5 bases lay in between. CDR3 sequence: CSARVSETQYF. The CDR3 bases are TGCAGTGCTAGAGTTTCTGAGACCCAGTACTTC.

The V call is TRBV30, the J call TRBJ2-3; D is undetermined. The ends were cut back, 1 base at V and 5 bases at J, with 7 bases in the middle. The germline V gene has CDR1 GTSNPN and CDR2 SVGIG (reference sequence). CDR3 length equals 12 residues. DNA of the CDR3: TGTGCCTGGAGTGAATTCGTAGATACGCAGTATTTT. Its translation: CAWSEFVDTQYF.

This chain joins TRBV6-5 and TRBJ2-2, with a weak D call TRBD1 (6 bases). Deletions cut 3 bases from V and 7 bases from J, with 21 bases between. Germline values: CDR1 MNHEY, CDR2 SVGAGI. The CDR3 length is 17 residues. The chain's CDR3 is CASSYGWGRSLIGELFF. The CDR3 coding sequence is TGTGCCAGCAGTTATGGGTGGGGGCGAAGTCTGATCGGGGAGCTGTTTTTT.

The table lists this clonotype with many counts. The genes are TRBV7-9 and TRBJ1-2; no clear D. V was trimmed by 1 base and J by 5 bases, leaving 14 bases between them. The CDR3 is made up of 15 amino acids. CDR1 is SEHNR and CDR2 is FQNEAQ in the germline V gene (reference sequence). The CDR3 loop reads CASSLVSAAGYGYTF. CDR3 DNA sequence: TGTGCCAGCAGCTTAGTTTCTGCGGCGGGATATGGCTACACCTTC. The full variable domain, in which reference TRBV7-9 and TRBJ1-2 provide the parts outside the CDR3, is DTGVSQNPRHKITKRGQNVTFRCDPISEHNRLYWYRQTLGQGPEFLTYFQNEAQLEKSRLLSDRFSAERPKGSFSTLEIQRTEQGDSAMYLCASSLVSAAGYGYTFGSGTRLTVV.

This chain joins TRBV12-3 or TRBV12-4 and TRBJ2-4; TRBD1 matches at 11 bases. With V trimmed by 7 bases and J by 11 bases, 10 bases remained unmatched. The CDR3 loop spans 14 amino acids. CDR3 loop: CASTARGTGGFQYF. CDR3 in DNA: TGTGCCAGCACCGCCCGGGGGACAGGGGGTTTTCAGTACTTC.

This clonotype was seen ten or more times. The CDR3 loop reads CASSERPQHF. The CDR3 region has the DNA TGTGCCAGCAGTGAAAGGCCCCAGCATTTT. The chain is built from TRBV6-1 and TRBJ1-5; D is uncertain. CDR1 MNHNS and CDR2 SASEGT come from the germline V gene. CDR3 length equals 10 residues. V gave up 2 bases and J gave up 9 bases, with 2 bases separating them.

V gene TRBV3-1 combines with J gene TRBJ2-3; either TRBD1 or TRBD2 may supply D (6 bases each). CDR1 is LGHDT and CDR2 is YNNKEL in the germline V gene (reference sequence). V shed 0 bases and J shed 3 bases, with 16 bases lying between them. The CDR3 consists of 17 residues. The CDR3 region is CASSQDPRGVPTDTQYF. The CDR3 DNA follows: TGTGCCAGCAGCCAAGATCCGAGGGGGGTTCCAACAGATACGCAGTATTTT.

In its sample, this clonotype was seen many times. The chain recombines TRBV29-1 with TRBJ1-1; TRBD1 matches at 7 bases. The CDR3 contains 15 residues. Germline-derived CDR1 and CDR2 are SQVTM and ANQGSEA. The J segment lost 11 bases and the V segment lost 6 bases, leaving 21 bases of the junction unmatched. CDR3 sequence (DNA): TGCAGCGTATATTACAGGGGCCTACGATCAAACGTGGCTTTCTTT. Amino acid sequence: CSVYYRGLRSNVAFF.

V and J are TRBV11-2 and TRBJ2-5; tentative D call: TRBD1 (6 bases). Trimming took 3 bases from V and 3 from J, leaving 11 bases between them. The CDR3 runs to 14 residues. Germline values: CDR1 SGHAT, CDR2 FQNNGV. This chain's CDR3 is CASSLSGVEETQYF. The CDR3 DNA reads TGTGCCAGCAGCTTGTCAGGGGTTGAAGAGACCCAGTACTTC.

The CDR3 DNA sequence: TGTGCCAGCAGCTTACAGGCTAATTCACCCCTCCACTTT. Protein product: CASSLQANSPLHF. The chain uses TRBV7-6 and TRBJ1-6, with no clear D. Germline V gives CDR1 SGHVS, CDR2 FNYEAQ. This CDR3 is 13 amino acids long. V lost 2 bases, J lost 6 bases, and 5 bases lay in between.

In DNA form, the CDR3 reads TGTGCCAGCAGTTCTGTCGACTCTGGAAACACCATATATTTT. Its protein is CASSSVDSGNTIYF. The rearrangement links TRBV6-5 to TRBJ1-3; D is unclear. The germline CDR1 and CDR2 sequences are MNHEY and SVGAGI. This CDR3 is 14 amino acids long. The V gene lost 4 bases and the J gene lost 0 bases, with 7 bases spanning the gap.

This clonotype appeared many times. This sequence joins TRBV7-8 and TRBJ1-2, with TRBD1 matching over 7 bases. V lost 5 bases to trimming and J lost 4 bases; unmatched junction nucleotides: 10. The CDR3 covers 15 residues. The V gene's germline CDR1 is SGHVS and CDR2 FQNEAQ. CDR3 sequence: CASSPMAGQIYGYTF. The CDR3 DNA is TGTGCCAGCAGCCCGATGGCGGGACAGATCTATGGCTACACCTTC.

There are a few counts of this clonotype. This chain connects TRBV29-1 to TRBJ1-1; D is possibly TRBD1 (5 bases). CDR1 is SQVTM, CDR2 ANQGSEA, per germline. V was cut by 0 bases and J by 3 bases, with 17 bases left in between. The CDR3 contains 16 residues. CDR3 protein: CSVEDLPGSSDTEAFF. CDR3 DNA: TGCAGCGTTGAAGATCTTCCAGGGTCTTCCGACACTGAAGCTTTCTTT.

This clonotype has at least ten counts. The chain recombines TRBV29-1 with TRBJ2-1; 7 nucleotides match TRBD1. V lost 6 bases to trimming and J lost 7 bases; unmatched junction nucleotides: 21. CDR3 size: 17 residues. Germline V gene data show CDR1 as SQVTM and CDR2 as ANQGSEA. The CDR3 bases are TGCAGCGTGCATCAAACAGGGGTGATGATTCGAGGGAATGAGCAGTTCTTC. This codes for CSVHQTGVMIRGNEQFF.

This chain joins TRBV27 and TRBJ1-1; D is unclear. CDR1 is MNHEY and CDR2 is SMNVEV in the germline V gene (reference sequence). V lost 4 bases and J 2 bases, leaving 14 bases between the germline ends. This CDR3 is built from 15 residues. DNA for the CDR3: TGTGCCAGCAGTTCCGGGGTGCTTCCCAACACTGAAGCTTTCTTT. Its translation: CASSSGVLPNTEAFF.

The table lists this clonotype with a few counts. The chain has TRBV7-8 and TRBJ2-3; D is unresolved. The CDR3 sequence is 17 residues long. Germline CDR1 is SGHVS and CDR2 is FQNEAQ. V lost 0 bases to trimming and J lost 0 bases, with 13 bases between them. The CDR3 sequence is CASSLALTSRSTDTQYF. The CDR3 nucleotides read TGTGCCAGCAGCTTAGCGCTAACAAGCCGTAGCACAGATACGCAGTATTTT.

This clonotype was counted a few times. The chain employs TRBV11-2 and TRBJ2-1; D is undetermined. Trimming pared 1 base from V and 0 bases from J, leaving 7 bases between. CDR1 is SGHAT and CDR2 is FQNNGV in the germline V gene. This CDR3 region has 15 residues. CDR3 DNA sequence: TGTGCCAGCAGCTTAGCGCGGCTCTCCTACAATGAGCAGTTCTTC. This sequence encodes CASSLARLSYNEQFF.